The sequence of this TCR beta chain was determined in a study of blood T cell repertoires in COVID-19. Study background: The origin of the acute and convalescent COVID-19 samples was the United States, Italy and Spain. T cells, B-cell-depleted T cells, or PBMCs provided the cDNA or gDNA that served as material.

CDR1 and CDR2 (germline): MDHEN, SYDVKM. This CDR3 region has 15 residues. J was trimmed by 5 bases and V by 4 bases; bases with no gene match: 10. As originally analysed: It was from reference gene primer amplification that nucleated cell counts were estimated. Libraries were prepared by immunoSEQ multiplex PCR; TCRdb keeps only in-frame clonotypes and omits some of them. For V, J and clone size, that table is used; D and trimming come from the DNA. The sample has approximately 300,000 clones, around four fifths seen once. Sequencing input: peripheral blood. The chain uses TRBV28 and TRBJ1-1; TRBD1 matches at 7 bases. This clonotype originated in a woman aged 45 to 65 with active or convalescent COVID-19. CDR3 sequence (DNA): TGTGCCAGCAGTTCGCAGACAGGGCGGGATACTGAAGCTTTCTTT. Translation: CASSSQTGRDTEAFF.